These 13 T cell receptor beta chains were all obtained from the same sample, sequenced in a study of early T cells in non-severe SARS-CoV-2 infection. One entry per CDR3 protein, called by TCRdb with MiXCR from the 5' RACE reads. The sample shows more than 95,000 distinct CDR3 sequences, 15% of them seen only once. Material for sequencing was whole blood. The receptors shown here come from an adult who was a healthcare worker with PCR-confirmed SARS-CoV-2 infection or an uninfected control (not recorded which).

A few counts support this clonotype. The genes are TRBV19 and TRBJ2-3; D not certain. The CDR3 is made up of 13 amino acids. CDR1 is LNHDA and CDR2 is SQIVND in the germline V gene (reference sequence). The germline V and J ends were trimmed by 5 bases and 5 bases, with 11 bases remaining between them. CDR3: CASSPSERDTQYF. The CDR3 DNA sequence: TGTGCCAGTAGTCCGTCCGAAAGAGATACGCAGTATTTT. The variable domain in full, completed from reference TRBV19 and TRBJ2-3, reads DGGITQSPKYLFRKEGQNVTLSCEQNLNHDAMYWYRQDPGQGLRLIYYSQIVNDFQKGDIAEGYSVSREKKESFPLTVTSAQKNPTAFYLCASSPSERDTQYFGPGTRLTVL.

A note on this clonotype: At one boundary the junction diverges from the germline segment, which might be a read error. The chain uses TRBV5-1 and TRBJ1-5; TRBD1 might be the D (6 bases). This CDR3 contains 15 residues. Germline lookup yields CDR1 SGHRS and CDR2 YFSETQ. This CDR3 reads CASSPAGDSHQPQHF. CDR3 DNA sequence: TGCGCCAGCAGCCCCGCAGGGGATAGCCATCAGCCCCAGCATTTT.

Worth noting for this clonotype: Sequence at one end of the junction differs from germline and may be a read error. The chain links TRBV5-5 to TRBJ1-5, with TRBD1 identical over 10 bases. CDR3 length: 15 residues. Germline V gene data show CDR1 as SGHKS and CDR2 as YYEKEE (reference sequence). The CDR3 DNA is TGTGCCAGCAGCCAGGGGACAGGGGCCCATCAGCTCCAGCATTTT. The encoded protein is CASSQGTGAHQLQHF.

The chain couples TRBV3-1 to TRBJ2-1; 7 bases align to TRBD1. Per the germline V gene, CDR1 is LGHDT and CDR2 is YNNKEL (reference sequence). The J segment lost 9 bases and the V segment lost 1 base, leaving 9 bases of the junction unmatched. The CDR3 sequence is 15 residues long. The CDR3 region is CASSQVRTGRVEQFF. DNA for the CDR3: TGTGCCAGCAGCCAAGTTCGGACAGGAAGGGTTGAGCAGTTCTTC.

The chain recombines TRBV2 with TRBJ2-3; D not certain. Germline CDR1 reads SNHLY; CDR2 reads FYNNEI. V lost 7 bases to trimming and J lost 3 bases, with 14 bases between them. This CDR3 region has 14 residues. For the CDR3, the DNA is TGTGCCAGCATGGCGACTCCGAGGACAGATACGCAGTATTTT. This sequence encodes CASMATPRTDTQYF.

This clonotype was detected only a few times. The chain employs TRBV10-2 and TRBJ2-3; TRBD1 aligns across 7 bases. The CDR3 has 13 amino acids. Germline CDR1 and CDR2: WSHSY and SAAADI. V shed 11 bases, J shed 10 bases, and the junction held 15 bases outside the gene matches. CDR3: CAATGVGEGPQYF. The CDR3 nucleotides are TGCGCCGCAACAGGGGTCGGAGAGGGTCCGCAGTATTTT.

This chain links TRBV6-6 with TRBJ1-1, with D possibly TRBD1 on 6 matching bases. Germline-derived CDR1 and CDR2 are MNHNY and SVGAGI (reference sequence). The CDR3 length is 13 residues. Deletions cut 6 bases from V and 5 bases from J, with 13 bases between. This chain's CDR3 is CASRSTGRTEAFF. CDR3 bases: TGTGCCAGCAGATCAACAGGGAGGACTGAAGCTTTCTTT.

This clonotype was picked up many times. This rearrangement joins TRBV15 to TRBJ2-3; 9 bases align to TRBD2. CDR1 is LNHNV and CDR2 is YYDKDF in the germline V gene (reference sequence). The CDR3 is 16 amino acids. V lost 5 bases to trimming and J lost 4 bases; unmatched junction nucleotides: 10. The CDR3 region is CATSQGGLAGPDTQYF. The CDR3 DNA reads TGTGCCACCAGCCAAGGGGGCCTAGCGGGGCCAGATACGCAGTATTTT.

This clonotype was observed a few times. The chain has TRBV27 and TRBJ1-1; TRBD1 matches at 9 bases. Trimming at V came to 6 bases and at J to 6 bases, leaving 11 bases not matched to a gene. CDR1 MNHEY and CDR2 SMNVEV come from the germline V gene (reference sequence). There are 15 residues in the CDR3. CDR3 sequence reads: CASRSGQGSLAEAFF. CDR3 nucleotide sequence: TGTGCCAGCAGATCCGGACAGGGGAGTTTGGCTGAAGCTTTCTTT.

The J gene is TRBJ1-6, the V gene TRBV3-1; no clear D gene. The germline CDR1 and CDR2 sequences are LGHDT and YNNKEL (reference sequence). This CDR3 comprises 12 residues. Trimming took off 0 bases at V and 12 bases at J, with 6 bases between the two ends. CDR3 sequence: CASSQDRQPLHF. Written as DNA, the CDR3 is TGTGCCAGCAGCCAAGATCGTCAACCCCTCCACTTT.

The rearrangement uses TRBV29-1 and TRBJ1-1, with D uncertain. CDR1 and CDR2 from the germline V gene are SQVTM and ANQGSEA. Deletions cut 4 bases from V and 4 bases from J, with 13 bases between. This CDR3 is built from 13 residues. CDR3 loop: CSVVPILGTEAFF. The CDR3 DNA reads TGCAGCGTTGTACCCATCCTAGGCACTGAAGCTTTCTTT.

The J gene is TRBJ1-3, the V gene TRBV5-5; maybe TRBD1 (5 bases). Germline V gives CDR1 SGHKS, CDR2 YYEKEE (reference sequence). The CDR3 covers 18 residues. Trimming took 1 base from V and 3 from J, leaving 20 bases between them. The CDR3 DNA follows: TGTGCCAGCAGCTTGCGAGGGGATGGTCAAAGTGGTGGAAACACCATATATTTT. Residues: CASSLRGDGQSGGNTIYF. Variable domain in full (rest from reference TRBV5-5 and TRBJ1-3): DAGVTQSPTHLIKTRGQQVTLRCSPISGHKSVSWYQQVLGQGPQFIFQYYEKEERGRGNFPDRFSARQFPNYSSELNVNALLLGDSALYLCASSLRGDGQSGGNTIYFGEGSWLTVV.

This clonotype was detected many times. The CDR3 nucleotides are TGCAGCGGCGGGACAGAAAGTGGCTACACCTTC. This translates into CSGGTESGYTF. The chain joins TRBV29-1 to TRBJ1-2, with 7 bases fitting TRBD1. J lost 7 bases, V lost 7 bases, and 6 bases had no gene match. Germline CDR1 SQVTM, CDR2 ANQGSEA. The CDR3 sequence is 11 residues long.